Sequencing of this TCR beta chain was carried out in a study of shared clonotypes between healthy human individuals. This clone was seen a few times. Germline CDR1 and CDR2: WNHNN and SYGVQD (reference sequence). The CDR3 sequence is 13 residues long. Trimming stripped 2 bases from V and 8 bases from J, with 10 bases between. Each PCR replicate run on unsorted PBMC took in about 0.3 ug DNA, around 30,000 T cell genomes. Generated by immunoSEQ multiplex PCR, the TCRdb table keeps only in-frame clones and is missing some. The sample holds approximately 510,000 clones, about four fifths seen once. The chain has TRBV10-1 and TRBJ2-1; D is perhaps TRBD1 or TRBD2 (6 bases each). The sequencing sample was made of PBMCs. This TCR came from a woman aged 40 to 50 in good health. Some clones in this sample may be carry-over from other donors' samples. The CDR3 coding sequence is TGCGCCAGCAGTGAGGGGGGCGGGGATGAGCAGTTCTTC. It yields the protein CASSEGGGDEQFF.